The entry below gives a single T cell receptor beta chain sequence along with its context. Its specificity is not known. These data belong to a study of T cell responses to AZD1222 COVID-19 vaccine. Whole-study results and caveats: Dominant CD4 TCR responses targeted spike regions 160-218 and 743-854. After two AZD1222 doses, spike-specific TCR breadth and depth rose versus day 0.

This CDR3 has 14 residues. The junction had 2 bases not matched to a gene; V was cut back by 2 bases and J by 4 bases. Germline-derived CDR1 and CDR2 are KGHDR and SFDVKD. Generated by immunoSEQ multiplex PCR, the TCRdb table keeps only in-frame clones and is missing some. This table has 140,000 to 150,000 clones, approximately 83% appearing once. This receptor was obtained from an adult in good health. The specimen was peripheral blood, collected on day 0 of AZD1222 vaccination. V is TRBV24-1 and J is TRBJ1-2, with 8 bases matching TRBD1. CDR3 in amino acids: CATSDWTGTYGYTF. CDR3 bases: TGTGCCACCAGTGATTGGACAGGGACCTATGGCTACACCTTC.